The rows below give T cell receptor beta chains drawn from one sample of a study of blood T cell repertoires in COVID-19. Repertoires were generated with immunoSEQ multiplex PCR, while TCRdb's copy carries only in-frame clones and drops some. The table lists about 300,000 clones, around nine tenths of them singletons. Material: peripheral blood. All receptors derive from a woman in her twenties or thirties with COVID-19, enrolled during active disease. CDR3s include the opening cysteine and the closing phenylalanine or tryptophan. The D gene is left open where the match is weak. Size tells how often a clone was seen (once, few, many) or the class of an expanded clone, and some rows leave it out.

d_call	v_call	clone_size	j_call	cdr3_length	cdr3_nt	cdr3_aa
-	TRBV27	once	TRBJ2-3	15	TGTGCCAGCAGTTTATACCGCGGGACCACAGATACGCAGTATTTT	CASSLYRGTTDTQYF
-	TRBV28	-	TRBJ1-1	14	TGTGCCAGCAGCCTCGTGATAGGGGGCACTGAAGCTTTCTTT	CASSLVIGGTEAFF
-	TRBV28	-	TRBJ1-6	15	TGTGCCAGCAGTTTGGAGCAGGGAAGTAATTCACCCCTCCACTTT	CASSLEQGSNSPLHF
TRBD1	TRBV7-9	-	TRBJ1-1	14	TGTGCCAGCAGCTCCGGGACAGGAAGAACTGAAGCTTTCTTT	CASSSGTGRTEAFF
-	TRBV6-6	-	TRBJ2-5	10	TGTGCCAGCAGTGACGGGACTCTTTACTTC	CASSDGTLYF
TRBD1	TRBV28	-	TRBJ1-3	17	TGTGCCAGCAGTTCGGTAGGGACAGGGGGCATACGGAACACCATATATTTT	CASSSVGTGGIRNTIYF
TRBD2	TRBV29-1	-	TRBJ2-2	15	TGCAGCGTGTTACAGCGGGGCGGGAACACCGGGGAGCTGTTTTTT	CSVLQRGGNTGELFF
TRBD2	TRBV7-9	-	TRBJ2-5	16	TGTGCCAGCAGCCTTACTAGCGGGGGGGCGGATGAGACCCAGTACTTC	CASSLTSGGADETQYF
-	TRBV6-5	few	TRBJ2-2	13	TGTGCCAGCAGACCCACAGGACCCGGGGAGCTGTTTTTT	CASRPTGPGELFF
-	TRBV29-1	few	TRBJ1-2	11	TGCAGCGTTGACCAGTTATATGGCTACACCTTC	CSVDQLYGYTF
-	TRBV9	-	TRBJ1-2	13	TGTGCCAGCAGCGCGGGACTTGGGTATGGCTACACCTTC	CASSAGLGYGYTF
TRBD1	TRBV28	-	TRBJ1-2	14	TGTGCCAGCAGTTTTGGGGACAGGACCTATGGCTACACCTTC	CASSFGDRTYGYTF
-	TRBV19	-	TRBJ1-5	16	TGTGCCAGTAGTACAACCCTCTGGAGAGTCAACCAGCCCCAGCATTTT	CASSTTLWRVNQPQHF
-	TRBV19	few	TRBJ1-1	12	TGTGCCATTCAAAGGGGGAACACTGAAGCTTTCTTT	CAIQRGNTEAFF
-	TRBV5-4	-	TRBJ1-2	15	TGTGCCAGCAGCTCCTCGACCGGCAGGGACTATGGCTACACCTTC	CASSSSTGRDYGYTF
-	TRBV3-1/TRBV3-2	many	TRBJ2-7	11	TGTGCCAGCAGCCAGAGCTACGAGCAGTACTTC	CASSQSYEQYF
TRBD1	TRBV7-2	-	TRBJ2-5	14	TGTGCCAGCAGCATCGCCAGGGGGAGCGAGACCCAGTACTTC	CASSIARGSETQYF
-	TRBV19	-	TRBJ1-2	11	TGTGCCATATTCCAGGGGATGGGCTACACCTTC	CAIFQGMGYTF
-	TRBV3-1/TRBV3-2	few	TRBJ1-3	12	TGTGCCAGCAGCCCTCAAGGGGACACCATATATTTT	CASSPQGDTIYF
-	TRBV29-1	-	TRBJ1-1	10	TGCAGCGTTGCGGACAGCGAAGCTTTCTTT	CSVADSEAFF
TRBD1	TRBV5-6	-	TRBJ1-1	13	TGTGCCAGCAGCACACGGGACAGGGCTGAAGCTTTCTTT	CASSTRDRAEAFF
-	TRBV3-1/TRBV3-2	-	TRBJ1-3	15	TGTGCCAGCAGCCAATCATCGGGTACTGGAAACACCATATATTTT	CASSQSSGTGNTIYF
TRBD1	TRBV7-6	-	TRBJ1-4	15	TGTGCCAGCAGCTCCCGACAGGGGACTAATGAAAAACTGTTTTTT	CASSSRQGTNEKLFF
TRBD1	TRBV6-6	-	TRBJ1-5	13	TGTGCCAGCCGACAGGGTTGGAATCAGCCCCAGCATTTT	CASRQGWNQPQHF
TRBD1	TRBV11-2	-	TRBJ1-2	15	TGTGCCAGCCGCCCGACAGGGGAAGGTTTCGGGGGCTACACCTTC	CASRPTGEGFGGYTF
-	TRBV4-3	-	TRBJ2-7	14	TGCGCCAGCAGCCAGGGGGCGGGGGCCTACGAGCAGTACTTC	CASSQGAGAYEQYF
-	TRBV7-9	-	TRBJ1-3	16	TGTGCCAGCACCCTAAGTACAGCGGCTCGTAGAAACACCATATATTTT	CASTLSTAARRNTIYF
-	TRBV7-2	-	TRBJ2-1	12	TGTGCCAGCAGCTTTGCATCCCGGGAGCAGTTCTTC	CASSFASREQFF
-	TRBV18	-	TRBJ1-5	15	TGTGCCAGCTCACCCATGGCAGGGGCCAATCAGCCCCAGCATTTT	CASSPMAGANQPQHF
-	TRBV18	-	TRBJ1-2	18	TGTGCCAGCTCACCTAGTCAGACACCGGGACACTCGACGGGAGGCTACACCTTC	CASSPSQTPGHSTGGYTF
TRBD1	TRBV25-1	-	TRBJ2-2	17	TGTGCCAGCAGTGGGTTCGCCGGGACAGGGAACACCGGGGAGCTGTTTTTT	CASSGFAGTGNTGELFF
-	TRBV28	-	TRBJ1-5	15	TGTGCCAGCAGTCCGAACTACGGGGTGGGTCAGCCCCAGCATTTT	CASSPNYGVGQPQHF
TRBD2	TRBV4-3	-	TRBJ2-3	17	TGCGCCAGCAGCCAAGATAGGGCTAGCGGGGGTGGGGATACGCAGTATTTT	CASSQDRASGGGDTQYF
-	TRBV28	-	TRBJ2-2	13	TGTGCCAGCAGTTTCAGTAGGGGCGGGGAGCTGTTTTTT	CASSFSRGGELFF
TRBD1	TRBV5-1	-	TRBJ1-4	14	TGCGCCAGCAGCGGACAGGGTTATAATGAAAAACTGTTTTTT	CASSGQGYNEKLFF
TRBD1	TRBV3-1/TRBV3-2	-	TRBJ1-1	14	TGTGCCAGCAGCCAGTCGGGGACAGTATTTGAAGCTTTCTTT	CASSQSGTVFEAFF
TRBD1	TRBV6-4	-	TRBJ2-3	15	TGTGCCAGCAGCGACAGGGAGAGTAGCACAGATACGCAGTATTTT	CASSDRESSTDTQYF
TRBD1	TRBV10-3	few	TRBJ2-5	14	TGTGCCATCAGTGGGGGACAGGGCCTGGAGACCCAGTACTTC	CAISGGQGLETQYF
-	TRBV12-2	-	TRBJ1-5	18	TGTGCAAGTCGCTTGGGTAAATCCGACAGTAAGCCGAATCAGCCCCAGCATTTT	CASRLGKSDSKPNQPQHF
-	TRBV2	-	TRBJ2-3	14	TGTGCCAGCAGACTTACCCGGACTGAGTATACGCAGTATTTT	CASRLTRTEYTQYF
-	TRBV5-3	-	TRBJ1-2	11	TGTGCCAGAAGCTTGTGCGGGGATCCTCACTTC	CARSLCGDPHF
TRBD1	TRBV19	-	TRBJ1-6	16	TGTGCCAGTAGTACCGACAGGGGCTCATGGAATTCACCCCTCCACTTT	CASSTDRGSWNSPLHF
TRBD2	TRBV5-1	-	TRBJ2-2	17	TGCGCCAGCAGCTTGACCGGACTAGCGGGGTCGGCCGGGGAGCTGTTTTTT	CASSLTGLAGSAGELFF
TRBD1	TRBV3-1/TRBV3-2	-	TRBJ1-6	14	TGTGCCAGCAGCCTATGGAGGGACAGCTCCATACTAGATTTT	CASSLWRDSSILDF
-	TRBV5-4	-	TRBJ2-1	16	TGTGCCAGCAGCTTTGGGGGGGGCAGCTCCTACAATGAGCAGTTCTTC	CASSFGGGSSYNEQFF
-	TRBV3-1/TRBV3-2	once	TRBJ2-3	19	TGTGCCAGCAGCCAAGATCCCCCCCCGACGGGGGGCCTCTCAGATACGCAGTATTTT	CASSQDPPPTGGLSDTQYF
TRBD2	TRBV4-2	-	TRBJ2-5	16	TGTGCCAGCAGCCAAGACCCTAGCGGGGGAGGAGAGACCCAGTACTTC	CASSQDPSGGGETQYF
-	TRBV5-6	once	TRBJ2-7	15	TGTGCCAGCAGCTCCCTTTCAGGAACTTTCTACGAGCAGTACTTC	CASSSLSGTFYEQYF
TRBD1	TRBV28	-	TRBJ1-2	16	TGTGCCAGCTCAATAGGAGCCCGGACAGGCTACTATGGCTACACCTTC	CASSIGARTGYYGYTF
-	TRBV10-3	-	TRBJ2-3	12	TGTGCCATCAGTTCCTTCACAGATACGCAGTATTTT	CAISSFTDTQYF
-	TRBV25-1	few	TRBJ1-1	14	TGTGCCAGCAGTACAGTAGGGGTGAACACTGAAGCTTTCTTT	CASSTVGVNTEAFF